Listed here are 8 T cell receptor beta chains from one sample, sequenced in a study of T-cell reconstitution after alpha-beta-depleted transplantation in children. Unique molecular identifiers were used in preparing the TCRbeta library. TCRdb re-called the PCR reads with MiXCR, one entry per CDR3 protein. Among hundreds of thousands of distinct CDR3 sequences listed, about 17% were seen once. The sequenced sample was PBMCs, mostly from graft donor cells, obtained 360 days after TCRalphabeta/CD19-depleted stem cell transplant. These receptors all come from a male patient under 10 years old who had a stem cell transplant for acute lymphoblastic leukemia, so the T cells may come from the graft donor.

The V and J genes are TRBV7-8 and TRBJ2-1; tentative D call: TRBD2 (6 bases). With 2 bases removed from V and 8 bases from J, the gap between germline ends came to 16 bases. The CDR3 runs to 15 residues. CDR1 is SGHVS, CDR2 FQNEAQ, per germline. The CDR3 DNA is TGTGCCAGCAGCTTATCGCGGGCCCGGAGGGATGAGCAGTTCTTC. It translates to CASSLSRARRDEQFF.

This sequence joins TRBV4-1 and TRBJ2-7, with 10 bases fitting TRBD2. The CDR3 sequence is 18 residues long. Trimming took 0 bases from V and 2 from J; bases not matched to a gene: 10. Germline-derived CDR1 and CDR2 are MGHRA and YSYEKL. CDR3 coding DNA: TGCGCCAGCAGCCAAGAAACCCCTAGCGGGAGAAAGACCTACGAGCAGTACTTC. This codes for CASSQETPSGRKTYEQYF.

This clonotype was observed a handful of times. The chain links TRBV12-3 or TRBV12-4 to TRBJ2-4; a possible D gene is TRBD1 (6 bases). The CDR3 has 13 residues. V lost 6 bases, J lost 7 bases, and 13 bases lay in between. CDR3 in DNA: TGTGCCAGCAGGGGGGACACGGGGAACATTCAGTACTTC. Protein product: CASRGDTGNIQYF.

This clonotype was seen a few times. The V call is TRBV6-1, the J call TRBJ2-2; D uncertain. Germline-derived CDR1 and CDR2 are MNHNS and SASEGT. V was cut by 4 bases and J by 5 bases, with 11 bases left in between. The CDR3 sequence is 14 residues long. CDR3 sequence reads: CASSGTPETGELFF. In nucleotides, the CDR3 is TGTGCCAGCAGTGGTACCCCGGAGACCGGGGAGCTGTTTTTT.

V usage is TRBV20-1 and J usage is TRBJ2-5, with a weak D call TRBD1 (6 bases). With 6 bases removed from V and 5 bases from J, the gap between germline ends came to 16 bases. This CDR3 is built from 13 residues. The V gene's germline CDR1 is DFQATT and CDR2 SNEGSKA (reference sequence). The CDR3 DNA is TGCAGTGCGGCCAGGACAGTCACGGAGACCCAGTACTTC. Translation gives CSAARTVTETQYF.

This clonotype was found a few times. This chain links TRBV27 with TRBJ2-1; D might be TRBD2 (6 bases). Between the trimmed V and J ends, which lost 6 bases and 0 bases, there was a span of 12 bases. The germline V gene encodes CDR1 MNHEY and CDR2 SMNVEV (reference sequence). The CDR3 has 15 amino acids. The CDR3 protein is CASSRGDSSYNEQFF. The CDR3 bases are TGTGCCAGCAGCCGCGGGGATTCCTCCTACAATGAGCAGTTCTTC.

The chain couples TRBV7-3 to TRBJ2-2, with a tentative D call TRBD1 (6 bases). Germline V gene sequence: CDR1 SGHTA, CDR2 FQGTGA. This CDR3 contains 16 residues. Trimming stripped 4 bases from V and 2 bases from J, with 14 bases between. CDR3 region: CASSSSGQRNTGELFF. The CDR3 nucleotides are TGTGCCAGCAGCTCATCCGGACAGCGTAACACCGGGGAGCTGTTTTTT.

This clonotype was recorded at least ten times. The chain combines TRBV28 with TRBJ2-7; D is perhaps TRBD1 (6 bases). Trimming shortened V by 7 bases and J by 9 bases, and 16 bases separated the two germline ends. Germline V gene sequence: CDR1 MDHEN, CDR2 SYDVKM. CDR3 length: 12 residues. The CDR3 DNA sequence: TGTGCCAGCACCATAGGGGGTGTCGGGCAGTACTTC. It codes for CASTIGGVGQYF.